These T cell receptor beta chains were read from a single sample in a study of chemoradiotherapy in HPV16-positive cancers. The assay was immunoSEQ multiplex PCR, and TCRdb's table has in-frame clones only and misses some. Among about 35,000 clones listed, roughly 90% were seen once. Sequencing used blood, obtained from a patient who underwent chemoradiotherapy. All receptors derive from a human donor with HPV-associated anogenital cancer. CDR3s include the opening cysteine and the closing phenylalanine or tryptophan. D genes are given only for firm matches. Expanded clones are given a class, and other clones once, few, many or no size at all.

CDR3: CASSLARGQGAYEQYF
DNA: TGTGCCAGCAGCTTAGCCCGGGGACAGGGAGCCTACGAGCAGTACTTC
J: TRBJ2-7
V: TRBV7-2
D: TRBD1
size: .

CDR3: CSASRGPTF
DNA: TGCAGCGCCTCAAGGGGGCCAACCTTC
J: TRBJ1-2
V: TRBV20-1
D: TRBD1
size: .

CDR3: CASSLDGGYGYTF
DNA: TGCGCCAGCAGCTTGGACGGTGGCTATGGCTACACCTTC
J: TRBJ1-2
V: TRBV5-1
D: .
size: once

CDR3: CASSFQGQGFYEQYF
DNA: TGTGCCAGCAGCTTCCAGGGACAGGGGTTCTACGAGCAGTACTTC
J: TRBJ2-7
V: TRBV5-4
D: TRBD1
size: .

CDR3: CASSQEPGVGAFF
DNA: TGCGCCAGCAGCCAAGAGCCGGGGGTGGGAGCTTTCTTT
J: TRBJ1-1
V: TRBV4-3
D: .
size: .

CDR3: CASSGTPMNTEAFF
DNA: TGTGCCAGTAGTGGGACGCCGATGAACACTGAAGCTTTCTTT
J: TRBJ1-1
V: TRBV19
D: .
size: .

CDR3: CASSTSGGAPQETQYF
DNA: TGTGCCAGCAGCACTAGCGGGGGGGCGCCGCAAGAGACCCAGTACTTC
J: TRBJ2-5
V: TRBV9
D: TRBD2
size: .

CDR3: CASSFPREAGRWSSYEQYF
DNA: TGTGCCAGCAGCTTTCCCCGAGAGGCAGGACGTTGGAGCTCCTACGAGCAGTACTTC
J: TRBJ2-7
V: TRBV12-1
D: .
size: .

CDR3: CASSLAAGGFSYEQYF
DNA: TGTGCCAGCAGCTTAGCAGCGGGGGGGTTCTCCTACGAGCAGTACTTC
J: TRBJ2-7
V: TRBV7-9
D: TRBD2
size: .

CDR3: CASSQRLGETQYF
DNA: TGTGCCAGCAGCCAGAGACTAGGGGAGACCCAGTACTTC
J: TRBJ2-5
V: TRBV2
D: .
size: .

CDR3: CASSLDREYGYTF
DNA: TGTGCCAGCAGCCTAGACAGGGAGTATGGCTACACCTTC
J: TRBJ1-2
V: TRBV6-1
D: TRBD1
size: .

CDR3: CASSRRGDNSPLHF
DNA: TGCGCCAGCAGCCGCCGGGGTGATAATTCACCCCTCCACTTT
J: TRBJ1-6
V: TRBV5-1
D: .
size: .

CDR3: CASSLQGGTEAFF
DNA: TGTGCCAGCTCATTACAAGGAGGGACTGAAGCTTTCTTT
J: TRBJ1-1
V: TRBV18
D: .
size: .

CDR3: CASSLGVLSNQPQHF
DNA: TGTGCCAGCAGCTTAGGGGTCCTTAGCAATCAGCCCCAGCATTTT
J: TRBJ1-5
V: TRBV7-8
D: .
size: .

CDR3: CASSPDFSTDTQYF
DNA: TGTGCCAGCAGCCCAGACTTTAGCACAGATACGCAGTATTTT
J: TRBJ2-3
V: TRBV7-3
D: .
size: once

CDR3: CASSTSLAGFQFF
DNA: TGTGCCAGCAGCACCTCCCTAGCGGGGTTCCAGTTCTTC
J: TRBJ2-1
V: TRBV7-2
D: TRBD2
size: .

CDR3: CASSPTAFGGANVLTF
DNA: TGTGCCAGCAGCCCCACGGCGTTCGGTGGGGCCAACGTCCTGACTTTC
J: TRBJ2-6
V: TRBV27
D: .
size: .

CDR3: CASATSGYNEQFF
DNA: TGCGCCAGCGCCACTAGCGGATACAATGAGCAGTTCTTC
J: TRBJ2-1
V: TRBV5-1
D: TRBD2
size: .

CDR3: CASSLTLDRGKLPTNYGYTF
DNA: TGTGCCAGCAGCCTAACATTGGACAGGGGGAAATTACCTACGAACTATGGCTACACCTTC
J: TRBJ1-2
V: TRBV7-8
D: TRBD1
size: once

CDR3: CASREGSGGYTF
DNA: TGCGCCAGCCGGGAAGGATCGGGAGGCTACACCTTC
J: TRBJ1-2
V: TRBV5-1
D: .
size: .

CDR3: CASSLGGQQNTEAFF
DNA: TGTGCCAGCAGCTTAGGCGGACAGCAGAACACTGAAGCTTTCTTT
J: TRBJ1-1
V: TRBV7-6
D: .
size: .

CDR3: CASSQVVAGQDLSGANVLTF
DNA: TGCGCCAGCAGCCAGGTAGTGGCGGGACAGGATCTCTCTGGGGCCAACGTCCTGACTTTC
J: TRBJ2-6
V: TRBV4-1
D: TRBD1
size: .

CDR3: CASGRPHRDTQYF
DNA: TGTGCTAGTGGTCGCCCACACAGGGACACGCAGTATTTT
J: TRBJ2-3
V: TRBV12-5
D: .
size: .

CDR3: CASSEGAGSVEQYF
DNA: TGTGCCAGCAGTGAGGGCGCAGGGTCGGTCGAGCAGTACTTC
J: TRBJ2-7
V: TRBV2
D: .
size: .

CDR3: CASSQGGRANTGELFF
DNA: TGCGCCAGCAGCCAAGGAGGCAGAGCTAACACCGGGGAGCTGTTTTTT
J: TRBJ2-2
V: TRBV4-1
D: .
size: .

CDR3: CASGKYSSNNYGYTF
DNA: TGTGCCAGCGGCAAGTACAGCTCTAACAACTATGGCTACACCTTC
J: TRBJ1-2
V: TRBV5-5
D: .
size: few

CDR3: CASSRDRGIAGNTIYF
DNA: TGTGCCAGCAGCCGGGACAGGGGAATAGCCGGAAACACCATATATTTT
J: TRBJ1-3
V: TRBV11-2
D: TRBD1
size: .

CDR3: CASSAGGPWETQYF
DNA: TGTGCCAGCAGTGCGGGGGGGCCTTGGGAGACCCAGTACTTC
J: TRBJ2-5
V: TRBV6-1
D: TRBD2
size: .

CDR3: CASLTSRYEQYF
DNA: TGTGCCAGCTTGACTAGCAGGTACGAGCAGTACTTC
J: TRBJ2-7
V: TRBV9
D: TRBD2
size: .